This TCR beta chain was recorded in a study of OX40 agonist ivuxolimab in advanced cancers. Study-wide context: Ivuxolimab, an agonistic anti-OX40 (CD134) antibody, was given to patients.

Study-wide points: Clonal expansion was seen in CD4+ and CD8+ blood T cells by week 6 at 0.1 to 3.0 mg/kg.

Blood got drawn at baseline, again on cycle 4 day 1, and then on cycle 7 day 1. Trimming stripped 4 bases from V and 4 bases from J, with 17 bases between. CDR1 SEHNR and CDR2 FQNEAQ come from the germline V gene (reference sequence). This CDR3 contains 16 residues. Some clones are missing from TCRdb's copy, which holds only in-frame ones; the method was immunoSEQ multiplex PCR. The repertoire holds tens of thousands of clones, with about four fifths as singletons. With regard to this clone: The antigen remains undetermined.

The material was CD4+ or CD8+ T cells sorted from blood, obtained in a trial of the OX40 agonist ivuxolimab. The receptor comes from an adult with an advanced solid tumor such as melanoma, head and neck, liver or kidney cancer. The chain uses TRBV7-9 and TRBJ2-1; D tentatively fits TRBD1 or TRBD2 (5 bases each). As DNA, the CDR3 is TGTGCCAGCAGCTCGACCGGGGCAGGGTATTACAATGAGCAGTTCTTC. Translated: CASSSTGAGYYNEQFF.